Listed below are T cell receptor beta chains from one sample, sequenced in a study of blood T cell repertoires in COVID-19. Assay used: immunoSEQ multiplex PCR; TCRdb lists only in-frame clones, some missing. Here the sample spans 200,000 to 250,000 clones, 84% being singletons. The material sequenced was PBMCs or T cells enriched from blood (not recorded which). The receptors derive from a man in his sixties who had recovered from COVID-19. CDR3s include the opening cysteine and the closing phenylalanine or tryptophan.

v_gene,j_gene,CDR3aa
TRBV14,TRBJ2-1,CASSNVRGGEQFF
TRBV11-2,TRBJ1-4,CASSLRRAEKLFF
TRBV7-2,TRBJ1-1,CASSRPTGGFTEAFF
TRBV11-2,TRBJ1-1,CASSLFGQGDTEAFF
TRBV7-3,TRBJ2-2,CASSLNAGNTGELFF
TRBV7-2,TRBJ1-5,CASSLVSQGARGGNQPQHF
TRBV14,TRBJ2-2,CASSLGLAGGAGELFF
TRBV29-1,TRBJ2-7,CSVGPYQMREQYF
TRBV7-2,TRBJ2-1,CASSLAGGYNEQFF
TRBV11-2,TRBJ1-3,CASSSYRGAGNTIYF
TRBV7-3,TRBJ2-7,CASSSGQGRFEQYF
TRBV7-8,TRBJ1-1,CASSKGQQYTEAFF
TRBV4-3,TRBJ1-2,CASSQSPGTGGNYGYTF
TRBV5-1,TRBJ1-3,CASSEGDRGGGNTIYF
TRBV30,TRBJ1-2,CALTGVGGYTF
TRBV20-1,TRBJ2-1,CSALSNEQFF
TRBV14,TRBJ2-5,CASSPTRVSETQYF
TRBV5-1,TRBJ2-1,CASSPGLAGGITSYNEQFF
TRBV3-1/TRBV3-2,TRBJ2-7,CASSRGEGYEQYF
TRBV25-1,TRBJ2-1,CASSVGQSVNEQFF
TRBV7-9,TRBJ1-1,CASRHKGAVNTEAFF
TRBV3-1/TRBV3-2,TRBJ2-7,CASSPGREGEQYF
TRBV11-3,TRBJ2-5,CASSFGVLETQYF
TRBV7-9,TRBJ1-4,CASSPGQGVEKLFF
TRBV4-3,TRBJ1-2,CASSQDAGTGRANYGYTF
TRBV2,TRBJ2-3,CASSSFLDRRTDTQYF
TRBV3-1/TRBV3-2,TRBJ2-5,CASSTSVGRRETQYF
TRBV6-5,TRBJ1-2,CASREGGYGYTF
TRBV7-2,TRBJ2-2,CASRDSPNTGELFF
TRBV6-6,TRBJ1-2,CASSLIEDYGYTF
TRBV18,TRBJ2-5,CASSPRAEQETQYF
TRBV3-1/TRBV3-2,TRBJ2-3,CASSPLRGRTDTQYF
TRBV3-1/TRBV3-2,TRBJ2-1,CASSQERGSYNEQFF
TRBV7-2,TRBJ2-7,CASSPKGGTGVYEQYF
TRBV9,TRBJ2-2,CASTPRGSGGPAGELFF
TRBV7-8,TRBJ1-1,CASSLVAMNTEAFF
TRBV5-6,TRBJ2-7,CASSLDWRVAQEQYF
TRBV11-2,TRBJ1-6,CASSTGDSPLHF
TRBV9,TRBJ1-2,CASSGGGHNYGYTF
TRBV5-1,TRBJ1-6,CASSLGADRRQSPLHF
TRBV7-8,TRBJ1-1,CASSLAEFAEAFF
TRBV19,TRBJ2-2,CASNGQTVNTGELFF
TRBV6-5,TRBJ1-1,CASNLGTAFSTEAFF
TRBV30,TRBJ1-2,CAWSVSGNSGYTF
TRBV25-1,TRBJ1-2,CASSGGTGGYTF
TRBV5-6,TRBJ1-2,CASSYKRDYGYTF